One sample yielded the 12 T cell receptor beta chains listed below, sequenced in a study of blood T cell repertoires in COVID-19. The assay was immunoSEQ multiplex PCR, and TCRdb's table has in-frame clones only and misses some. The sample holds 100,000 to 150,000 clones; roughly 90% are singletons and the top ten take just over 2%. Source material: peripheral blood. These receptors were obtained from a man aged 45-65 years with COVID-19, enrolled during active disease.

In this sample, this clone turned up a few times. The V call is TRBV3-1 (or the pseudogene TRBV3-2), the J call TRBJ1-4; 8 nucleotides agree with TRBD1. Trimming at V came to 1 base and at J to 12 bases, leaving 7 bases not matched to a gene. CDR3 length equals 14 residues. CDR1 is LGHDT, CDR2 YNNKEL, per germline (reference sequence). This chain's CDR3 is CASSQGTGRSELFF. The DNA for the CDR3 is TGTGCCAGCAGCCAAGGGACAGGGAGGTCGGAACTGTTTTTT.

On this clone: An end of the junction does not agree with germline; a read error may underlie this. The CDR3 spells CSVEGRDRGFNEQFF. CDR3 coding DNA: TGCAGCGTCGAAGGCCGGGACAGGGGTTTCAATGAGCAGTTCTTC. The chain couples TRBV29-1 to TRBJ2-1; TRBD1 aligns across 10 bases. CDR1 is SQVTM, CDR2 ANQGSEA, per germline. The CDR3 spans 15 residues.

V and J are TRBV28 and TRBJ2-3; D might be TRBD2 (5 bases). The germline CDR1 and CDR2 sequences are MDHEN and SYDVKM. V shed 2 bases and J shed 4 bases, with 13 bases lying between them. This CDR3 has 15 residues. The CDR3 region is CASSLDGVSADTQYF. The DNA for the CDR3 is TGTGCCAGCAGTTTAGACGGGGTGAGCGCAGATACGCAGTATTTT.

The V gene is TRBV19, the J gene TRBJ2-6; D unclear. The CDR3 has 13 residues. Trimming stripped 5 bases from V and 2 bases from J, with 4 bases between. Germline V gene lookup returns CDR1 LNHDA and CDR2 SQIVND (reference sequence). CDR3: CASSQTGANVLTF. The CDR3 bases are TGTGCCAGTAGTCAAACTGGGGCCAACGTCCTGACTTTC.

The V call is TRBV5-4, the J call TRBJ2-5; 7 nucleotides agree with TRBD2. The CDR3 has 14 amino acids. V shed 2 bases, J shed 4 bases, and the junction held 5 bases outside the gene matches. Germline CDR1 reads SGHNT; CDR2 reads YYREEE (reference sequence). Here the CDR3 reads CASSLAGWGETQYF. CDR3 bases: TGTGCCAGCAGCTTAGCGGGATGGGGAGAGACCCAGTACTTC.

Points on this clone: The sample holds other DNA sequences that translate to the same CDR3. This CDR3 reads CASSLGTANYGYTF. CDR3 DNA: TGTGCCAGTAGCCTAGGGACAGCTAACTATGGCTACACCTTC. The V and J genes are TRBV19 and TRBJ1-2, with 7 bases fitting TRBD1. Trimming cost V 6 bases and J 0 bases; bases outside gene matches: 4. The CDR3 consists of 14 residues. The germline gives CDR1 LNHDA, CDR2 SQIVND (reference sequence).

The V gene is TRBV5-8, the J gene TRBJ2-5; TRBD2 agrees at 10 bases. The CDR3 is 17 residues long. Trimming took 2 bases from V and 5 from J; bases not matched to a gene: 12. From germline, CDR1 is SGHTS and CDR2 YDEGEE. The DNA of the CDR3 is TGTGCCAGCAGCTTCCTCCCAGCGGGAGGGCCCGATGAGACCCAGTACTTC. This translates into CASSFLPAGGPDETQYF.

The rearrangement uses TRBV2 and TRBJ1-2; possible D gene TRBD1, 6 bases. With 7 bases removed from V and 0 bases from J, the gap between germline ends came to 15 bases. This CDR3 region has 15 residues. In germline, CDR1 is SNHLY, CDR2 FYNNEI. The CDR3 loop reads CASKRNREANYGYTF. DNA of the CDR3: TGTGCCAGCAAAAGGAACAGGGAAGCTAACTATGGCTACACCTTC.

J is TRBJ2-1 and V is TRBV7-6; the match to TRBD2 covers 13 bases. J lost 9 bases, V lost 2 bases, and 4 bases had no gene match. The CDR3 is 15 residues long. Germline assignment: CDR1 SGHVS and CDR2 FNYEAQ. The chain's CDR3 is CASSLITSGGGEQFF. In DNA, the CDR3 is TGTGCCAGCAGCTTAATTACTAGCGGGGGGGGTGAGCAGTTCTTC.

This clone came up once. V gene TRBV5-4 combines with J gene TRBJ2-1; TRBD2 aligns across 8 bases. Germline V lookup: CDR1 SGHNT, CDR2 YYREEE (reference sequence). CDR3 length equals 16 residues. J was trimmed by 6 bases and V by 0 bases; bases with no gene match: 8. The CDR3 spells CASSLARREGPNEQFF. The CDR3 DNA sequence: TGTGCCAGCAGCTTGGCCCGTCGGGAGGGCCCCAATGAGCAGTTCTTC.

This clone occurred once. The chain carries TRBV7-9 and TRBJ2-3, with TRBD2 as a possible D gene (6 bases). The CDR3 runs 16 residues. Trimming pared 5 bases from V and 7 bases from J, leaving 22 bases between. Germline values: CDR1 SEHNR, CDR2 FQNEAQ (reference sequence). The CDR3 region is CASSPTRGFTTNTQYF. In DNA form, the CDR3 reads TGTGCCAGCAGCCCCACCCGGGGGTTTACCACGAATACGCAGTATTTT.

J is TRBJ1-2 and V is TRBV6-2 or TRBV6-3; D not resolved. Germline V gives CDR1 MNHEY, CDR2 SVGEGT. CDR3 size: 16 residues. Trimming removed 2 bases from V and 7 bases from J, with 20 bases in between. The CDR3 DNA reads as TGTGCCAGCAGTTACCCCGGGGATAGAGGGCCCGCTGGCTACACCTTC. Translation gives CASSYPGDRGPAGYTF.